The sequence of this T cell receptor beta chain was determined in a study of blood T cell repertoires in COVID-19. About the research overall: Material from acute and convalescent COVID-19 was sourced from the United States, Italy and Spain. The analysed material was cDNA or gDNA that came from T cells, B-cell-depleted T cells, or PBMCs.

Authors' processing steps: Cell counts per sample came from amplifying reference gene primers. Measured with immunoSEQ multiplex PCR; TCRdb has only the in-frame clones, and not every one. Clone size and V and J calls were adopted from that table, with D and trimming inferred from the DNA. Among roughly 260,000 clones listed, approximately 91% were seen once. This clone has a handful of counts. The receptor comes from a woman aged 40 to 49 who had recovered from COVID-19. The sequenced sample was peripheral blood.

CDR3 DNA: TGTGCCAGCAGCCTCCGAGTTGGAGCGAACACTGAAGCTTTCTTT. This encodes CASSLRVGANTEAFF. The chain couples TRBV9 to TRBJ1-1; D is ambiguous. Trimming removed 4 bases at V and 1 base at J, with 14 bases between. The CDR3 runs to 15 residues. Germline V lookup: CDR1 SGDLS, CDR2 YYNGEE.